This TCR beta chain was identified during a study of Ad26.COV2.S vaccination and SARS-CoV-2 variants. Sequencing used immunoSEQ multiplex PCR; TCRdb keeps in-frame clones, though not all of them. This table has about 350,000 clones, roughly nine tenths appearing once. The germline V and J ends were trimmed by 0 bases and 4 bases, with 16 bases remaining between them. There are 16 residues in the CDR3. CDR1 SGDLS and CDR2 YYNGEE come from the germline V gene. Treatment defined: roughly 19 received Ad26.COV2.S at low or high dose, single or two shots; about five received placebo; per-sample allocation not given. Day 63 after the first injection of vaccine or placebo was the sampling time. This clone was counted once.

This sequence was found in a person aged 18 to 59 who received the Ad26.COV2.S COVID-19 vaccine or a placebo. Sample: peripheral blood, taken in a trial of Ad26.COV2.S vaccine versus placebo. The chain uses TRBV9 and TRBJ1-2; D might be TRBD1 (5 bases). CDR3 DNA sequence: TGTGCCAGCAGCGTAGAGGCTAGGGGTAGCGGCTATGGCTACACCTTC. Its translation is CASSVEARGSGYGYTF.